This T cell receptor (beta chain) stems from a study of T cell responses to AZD1222 COVID-19 vaccine. Study-wide findings and caveats: Seropositive status at baseline applied to only a handful of AZD1222 recipients. CD4 TCRs covered the whole spike, strongest at regions 160-218 and 743-854. Donors were chiefly white British, with a greater number of females, and clonal diversity was perhaps underestimated. Sampling captured repertoires only after the peak T cell response.

Only in-frame clones appear in the TCRdb table, and some are missing; sequencing was by immunoSEQ multiplex PCR. This repertoire shows more than 250,000 clones, approximately 95% found once; its top ten account for around 0.58%. Concerning this clone: Its target is not known.

The junction had 2 bases not matched to a gene; V was cut back by 6 bases and J by 0 bases. The CDR3 consists of 14 residues. Per germline, CDR1 MNHNY and CDR2 SVGAGI (reference sequence). The specimen comprised peripheral blood, sampled on day 0 of AZD1222 vaccination. The chain combines TRBV6-6 with TRBJ1-3; the match to TRBD1 covers 7 bases. The TCR was taken from an adult in good health. The CDR3 here is CASRGGTSGNTIYF. The CDR3 DNA sequence: TGTGCCAGCAGAGGGGGCACCTCTGGAAACACCATATATTTT.